These T cell receptor beta chains were read from a single sample in a study of identical twins. In TCRdb, the 5' RACE reads were re-called with MiXCR into one record per CDR3 protein. The table lists around 550,000 distinct CDR3 sequences, roughly 15% of them singletons. The same sample was also used in a study of yellow fever vaccine responses in identical twins.

The source material was CD4+ T cells sorted from blood. These receptors all stem from a woman aged 18-29 years in good health. Both conserved end residues are part of each CDR3. Fields, in order: clone size, J gene, D gene, V gene, CDR3 DNA, CDR3 protein. A D gene is named only where the DNA matches it firmly. Clone sizes are given selectively: once, few, many, or a class where the clone is expanded.

size: few
J: TRBJ2-2
D: NA
V: TRBV14
DNA: TGTGCCAGCAGACGACAAGGCAACACCGGGGAGCTGTTTTTT
CDR3: CASRRQGNTGELFF

size: NA
J: TRBJ2-1
D: NA
V: TRBV29-1
DNA: TGCAGCGCCTATCAAGTACTTTACTCCTACAATGAGCAGTTCTTC
CDR3: CSAYQVLYSYNEQFF

size: NA
J: TRBJ2-1
D: TRBD1
V: TRBV7-2
DNA: TGTGCCAGCAGCCGACAGGGCGGCCAATACAATGAGCAGTTCTTC
CDR3: CASSRQGGQYNEQFF

size: NA
J: TRBJ2-2
D: TRBD2
V: TRBV12-3/TRBV12-4
DNA: TGTGCCAGCAGTTTAGGGGAGGGTCTGAACACCGGGGAGCTGTTTTTT
CDR3: CASSLGEGLNTGELFF

size: NA
J: TRBJ1-2
D: NA
V: TRBV5-1
DNA: TGCGCCAGCAGCTTGGCGTTAGGGGCCGGCTACACCTTC
CDR3: CASSLALGAGYTF

size: few
J: TRBJ2-2
D: NA
V: TRBV6-1
DNA: TGTGCCAGCAGACCCTCAGGGATCCGGGAGCTGTTTTTT
CDR3: CASRPSGIRELFF

size: few
J: TRBJ2-5
D: NA
V: TRBV12-3/TRBV12-4
DNA: TGTGCCAGCACCCGACGAGGGGGAGGGGGAGGGGTGGAGACCCAGTACTTC
CDR3: CASTRRGGGGGVETQYF

size: once
J: TRBJ2-5
D: TRBD1
V: TRBV28
DNA: TGTGCCAGCAGTTCAGCCGGGACAGGTGATCAAGAGACCCAGTACTTC
CDR3: CASSSAGTGDQETQYF

size: few
J: TRBJ2-7
D: NA
V: TRBV6-5
DNA: TGTGCCAGCAGTTACTCGGGCAGGGGTTTATACGAGCAGTACTTC
CDR3: CASSYSGRGLYEQYF

size: many
J: TRBJ2-3
D: TRBD2
V: TRBV6-1
DNA: TGTGCCAGCAGTAAACTAGCGGGGGTCACAGATACGCAGTATTTT
CDR3: CASSKLAGVTDTQYF

size: few
J: TRBJ1-4
D: NA
V: TRBV12-3/TRBV12-4
DNA: TGTGCCAGCAGTGCCGGGGCAAATGAAAAACTGTTTTTT
CDR3: CASSAGANEKLFF

size: once
J: TRBJ2-5
D: NA
V: TRBV7-9
DNA: TGTGCCAGCAGCTTAGCGGGACGGGCAGAAGAGACCCAGTACTTC
CDR3: CASSLAGRAEETQYF

size: few
J: TRBJ2-3
D: NA
V: TRBV10-3
DNA: TGTGCCATCAGTGAGTCGAAGGACAGCCCAGACACAGATACGCAGTATTTT
CDR3: CAISESKDSPDTDTQYF

size: few
J: TRBJ1-2
D: NA
V: TRBV25-1
DNA: TGTGCCAGCAGTGAGCGAGGTATCTATGGCTACACCTTC
CDR3: CASSERGIYGYTF